These 6 T cell receptor beta chains originate from one sample sequenced in a study of blood T cell repertoires in COVID-19. The assay was immunoSEQ multiplex PCR, and TCRdb's table has in-frame clones only and misses some. The sample has approximately 200,000 clones, around 84% seen once; the top ten hold approximately 3%. Sequencing was done on a sample of PBMCs or T cells enriched from blood (not recorded which). These receptors all come from a woman aged 25 to 45 who had recovered from COVID-19.

The V and J genes are TRBV6-5 and TRBJ1-3, with 7 bases that match TRBD1. Unmatched junction bases numbered 11, after V lost 5 bases and J lost 7 bases. Germline values: CDR1 MNHEY, CDR2 SVGAGI. The length of the CDR3 is 15 residues. CDR3 sequence reads: CASSKATGTANTIYF. The DNA of the CDR3 is TGTGCCAGCAGTAAGGCGACAGGGACAGCGAACACCATATATTTT.

This chain connects TRBV7-2 to TRBJ2-1, with D possibly TRBD2 on 6 matching bases. The CDR3 runs to 17 residues. From germline, CDR1 is SGHTA and CDR2 FQGNSA. V was cut by 4 bases and J by 4 bases, with 20 bases left in between. The CDR3 is CASSYFKGVAEYNEQFF. CDR3 DNA sequence: TGTGCCAGCAGCTACTTTAAGGGAGTAGCGGAGTACAATGAGCAGTTCTTC.

This clone was observed once. The rearrangement links TRBV12-3 or TRBV12-4 to TRBJ1-1, with 7 bases matching TRBD1. The trim removed 5 bases at V and 5 bases at J, leaving 5 bases unmatched. The CDR3 consists of 13 residues. The CDR3: CASSQTGSTEAFF. The CDR3 DNA is TGTGCCAGCAGTCAGACAGGGAGTACTGAAGCTTTCTTT.

The chain uses TRBV3-1 (or the pseudogene TRBV3-2) and TRBJ1-4, with 8 bases fitting TRBD1. With V trimmed by 0 bases and J by 14 bases, 8 bases remained unmatched. Germline V gene lookup returns CDR1 LGHDT and CDR2 YNNKEL (reference sequence). This CDR3 contains 14 residues. The DNA for the CDR3 is TGTGCCAGCAGCCAAGAGGGGACAGGACTGGGGCTGTTTTTT. Encoded protein: CASSQEGTGLGLFF.

The chain joins TRBV7-3 to TRBJ2-3; the match to TRBD2 covers 15 bases. Germline lookup yields CDR1 SGHTA and CDR2 FQGTGA. The CDR3 totals 17 residues. J gave up 2 bases and V 5 bases, and 5 bases lay outside the gene matches. The CDR3 region has the DNA TGTGCCAGCAGCGACGGACTAGCGGGAGGGCTCACAGATACGCAGTATTTT. It translates to CASSDGLAGGLTDTQYF.

The genes are TRBV28 and TRBJ1-6, with D possibly being TRBD1 (5 bases). This CDR3 contains 15 residues. Germline CDR1 and CDR2: MDHEN and SYDVKM. V shed 5 bases and J shed 4 bases, with 12 bases lying between them. The CDR3 bases are TGTGCCAGCAGTGGGGGAGGGCGATATAATTCACCCCTCCACTTT. Its protein product is CASSGGGRYNSPLHF. Combining the CDR3 with reference TRBV28 and TRBJ1-6 gives the whole variable domain DVKVTQSSRYLVKRTGEKVFLECVQDMDHENMFWYRQDPGLGLRLIYFSYDVKMKEKGDIPEGYSVSREKKERFSLILESASTNQTSMYLCASSGGGRYNSPLHFGNGTRLTVT.